This entry describes one TCR beta chain. This entry belongs to a study of blood T cell repertoires in COVID-19. V gave up 8 bases and J gave up 4 bases, with 20 bases separating them. CDR1 and CDR2 (germline): MNHEY, SVGAGI. The CDR3 sequence is 15 residues long. Original data processing: Quantification of nucleated cells was approximated via reference gene primer amplification. The repertoire was sequenced with immunoSEQ multiplex PCR; TCRdb's copy has only in-frame clones and lacks some. V, J and clone size were drawn from that table, and D and trimming were deduced from the DNA. The sample includes about 41,000 clones, 76% of them seen just once.

The clonotype originates from an elderly man with acute or convalescent COVID-19. The sequencing sample was made of peripheral blood. This chain connects TRBV6-5 to TRBJ1-2; D perhaps matches TRBD1 (6 bases). CDR3 sequence (DNA): TGTGCCAGCGTGGACAGCCTAGGTCGGGGCTATGGCTACACCTTC. It codes for CASVDSLGRGYGYTF.